Following are 23 T cell receptor beta chains from one sample sequenced in a study of Ad26.COV2.S vaccination and SARS-CoV-2 variants (dated by TCRdb to about 2021). Receptor amplification or capture employed the immunoSEQ multiplex PCR assay. TCRdb limited this immuneACCESS table to in-frame rearrangements with V and J called. A share of clones is missing; checked studies link under half to unresolved V genes, and the rest is unexplained. This sample comprises a few hundred thousand clones, around 92% of them detected only once. The ten largest clonotypes hold more than 1.5% of the sample. The treatment or condition label for this specimen denotes: roughly 19 received Ad26.COV2.S at low or high dose, single or two shots; roughly five received placebo; per-sample allocation not given. For vaccine and placebo recipients, the sequenced repertoires came from samples collected on day 63 after the first injection.

Here the sequenced sample was peripheral blood, taken in a trial of Ad26.COV2.S vaccine versus placebo. The receptors were gathered from a person between 18 and 65 years old who received the Ad26.COV2.S COVID-19 vaccine or a placebo.

The rearrangement uses TRBV9 and TRBJ2-2; 8 bases fit TRBD2. Germline trimming cut 4 bases from V and 7 bases from J; bases unmatched to any gene: 9. CDR3 length equals 15 residues. Germline values: CDR1 SGDLS, CDR2 YYNGEE. CDR3 region: CASSLGAGAGGELFF. The CDR3 DNA is TGTGCCAGCAGCCTGGGAGCGGGGGCCGGCGGGGAGCTGTTTTTT.

This rearrangement joins TRBV19 to TRBJ1-2; 7 bases agree with TRBD1. The germline gives CDR1 LNHDA, CDR2 SQIVND (reference sequence). J was trimmed by 0 bases and V by 3 bases; bases with no gene match: 4. The CDR3 runs 15 residues. The CDR3 loop is CASSIRGASNYGYTF. The DNA for the CDR3 is TGTGCCAGTAGTATCAGGGGGGCGTCTAACTATGGCTACACCTTC.

The J gene is TRBJ2-1, the V gene TRBV7-9; D remains unclear. CDR1 and CDR2 from the germline V gene are SEHNR and FQNEAQ (reference sequence). CDR3 length equals 9 residues. Trimming removed 11 bases from V and 6 bases from J, with 5 bases in between. CDR3 protein: CAVLNEQFF. The CDR3 DNA reads TGTGCCGTGCTCAATGAGCAGTTCTTC.

V usage is TRBV18 and J usage is TRBJ2-1; a weak D match, TRBD1 (6 bases). This CDR3 is built from 16 residues. The V gene lost 6 bases and the J gene lost 0 bases, with 15 bases spanning the gap. Germline CDR1 is KGHSH and CDR2 is LQKENI. Here the CDR3 reads CASSPGTKSSYNEQFF. The CDR3 DNA follows: TGTGCCAGCTCCCCCGGGACAAAGAGCTCCTACAATGAGCAGTTCTTC.

This clone was counted only a few times. The J gene is TRBJ1-1, the V gene TRBV18; TRBD1 is a possible D gene (6 bases). CDR1 KGHSH and CDR2 LQKENI come from the germline V gene. The CDR3 runs 16 residues. Trimming left V 4 bases short and J 0 bases short, with 15 bases between. The CDR3 loop reads CASSLDRRTMNTEAFF. The DNA for the CDR3 is TGTGCCAGCTCACTCGACAGGAGGACCATGAACACTGAAGCTTTCTTT.

Only one count was recorded for this clone. This rearrangement joins TRBV5-5 to TRBJ2-2, with 9 bases fitting TRBD2. The CDR3 contains 15 residues. Germline trimming cut 7 bases from V and 2 bases from J; bases unmatched to any gene: 6. The V gene's germline CDR1 is SGHKS and CDR2 YYEKEE (reference sequence). In nucleotides, the CDR3 is TGTGCCAGCTGCAAGCGGGGGGACAACACCGGGGAGCTGTTTTTT. Translating gives CASCKRGDNTGELFF.

The rearrangement joins TRBV5-8 to TRBJ1-5, with D possibly being TRBD1 (6 bases). V was shortened by 3 bases and J by 6 bases, with 13 bases between the two germline ends. This CDR3 region has 14 residues. The germline V gene has CDR1 SGHTS and CDR2 YDEGEE. CDR3 loop: CASSSQQGTQPQHF. The CDR3 nucleotides are TGTGCCAGCAGCTCACAACAGGGTACTCAGCCCCAGCATTTT.

The chain joins TRBV3-1 (or the pseudogene TRBV3-2) to TRBJ2-1; D might be TRBD1 or TRBD2, each matching 7 bases. The germline CDR1 and CDR2 sequences are LGHDT and YNNKEL (reference sequence). V lost 1 base to trimming and J lost 7 bases, with 38 bases between them. The length of the CDR3 is 23 residues. The CDR3 loop is CASSQVFPQSPSYGGGQRNEQFF. The CDR3 DNA follows: TGTGCCAGCAGCCAAGTTTTTCCTCAATCCCCCTCATATGGCGGGGGACAGCGGAATGAGCAGTTCTTC.

This chain uses TRBV11-2 with TRBJ1-2, with D unclear. CDR3 size: 14 residues. Per germline, CDR1 SGHAT and CDR2 FQNNGV. Trimming cost V 0 bases and J 4 bases, with 9 bases left between them. CDR3 loop: CASSLDVAIYGYTF. CDR3 sequence (DNA): TGTGCCAGCAGCTTAGACGTGGCTATCTATGGCTACACCTTC.

The V and J genes are TRBV7-9 and TRBJ1-2; D gene uncertain. Deletions cut 0 bases from V and 7 bases from J, with 12 bases between. The germline CDR1 and CDR2 sequences are SEHNR and FQNEAQ (reference sequence). This CDR3 is built from 14 residues. The CDR3 DNA reads as TGTGCCAGCAGCTTAGCAACAGTTTCGGTTGGCTACACCTTC. Translating gives CASSLATVSVGYTF. Drawing the rest from reference TRBV7-9 and TRBJ1-2, the complete variable domain is DTGVSQNPRHKITKRGQNVTFRCDPISEHNRLYWYRQTLGQGPEFLTYFQNEAQLEKSRLLSDRFSAERPKGSFSTLEIQRTEQGDSAMYLCASSLATVSVGYTFGSGTRLTVV.

The rearrangement joins TRBV3-1 (or the pseudogene TRBV3-2) to TRBJ2-1; 11 bases match TRBD2. J was trimmed by 6 bases and V by 1 base; bases with no gene match: 20. CDR1 is LGHDT and CDR2 is YNNKEL in the germline V gene (reference sequence). The CDR3 runs 21 residues. The CDR3 bases are TGTGCCAGCAGCCAAGGCCCCCTAGCGGGGGGACGAAACCGAAAATCCAATGAGCAGTTCTTC. It codes for CASSQGPLAGGRNRKSNEQFF.

The CDR3 DNA follows: TGTGCCAGCAGTGGACGGGGGCACCAAGAGACCCAGTACTTC. It encodes CASSGRGHQETQYF. The V call is TRBV2, the J call TRBJ2-5; D is tentatively TRBD1 or TRBD2 (6 bases each). The length of the CDR3 is 14 residues. Trimming left V 4 bases short and J 0 bases short, with 9 bases between. CDR1 is SNHLY, CDR2 FYNNEI, per germline.

This chain links TRBV12-3 or TRBV12-4 with TRBJ1-2; D gene ambiguous. Trimming pared 1 base from V and 4 bases from J, leaving 7 bases between. This CDR3 spans 13 amino acids. This CDR3 is CASSLGSAYGYTF. CDR3 bases: TGTGCCAGCAGTTTAGGTTCGGCCTATGGCTACACCTTC.

The chain recombines TRBV6-5 with TRBJ2-3, with 7 bases fitting TRBD1. Germline assignment: CDR1 MNHEY and CDR2 SVGAGI. The CDR3 length is 14 residues. The junction had 4 bases not matched to a gene; V was cut back by 4 bases and J by 3 bases. CDR3 sequence reads: CASSFNRGTDTQYF. The DNA of the CDR3 is TGTGCCAGCAGTTTTAACAGGGGAACAGATACGCAGTATTTT.

This clone was picked up one time. The gene calls are TRBV27 and TRBJ2-1; TRBD2 aligns across 11 bases. The V and J ends lost 5 bases and 1 base, in that order; junction bases with no gene match: 1. The CDR3 runs 15 residues. The germline V gene has CDR1 MNHEY and CDR2 SMNVEV (reference sequence). The CDR3 bases are TGTGCCAGCAGTGCTAGCGGGGGGTCCTACAATGAGCAGTTCTTC. Its translation is CASSASGGSYNEQFF.

The chain recombines TRBV11-2 with TRBJ1-2; D unclear. Germline CDR1 is SGHAT and CDR2 is FQNNGV. Between the trimmed V and J ends, which lost 0 bases and 4 bases, there was a span of 15 bases. The CDR3 runs 16 residues. CDR3 coding DNA: TGTGCCAGCAGCTTAGATTCCTCGGCGGTAGTCTATGGCTACACCTTC. It codes for CASSLDSSAVVYGYTF.

The rearrangement links TRBV6-6 to TRBJ2-3; 8 bases fit TRBD1. Germline V gene sequence: CDR1 MNHNY, CDR2 SVGAGI (reference sequence). The CDR3 sequence is 15 residues long. V was pared by 5 bases and J by 7 bases, with 11 bases of the junction left unmatched. CDR3 sequence: CASSPPRDRKNTQYF. Written as DNA, the CDR3 is TGTGCCAGCAGTCCTCCTCGGGACAGGAAGAATACGCAGTATTTT.

The V call is TRBV7-2, the J call TRBJ2-7, with a possible D match to TRBD2 (6 bases). Germline V gene lookup returns CDR1 SGHTA and CDR2 FQGNSA. Trimming shortened V by 2 bases and J by 1 base, and 12 bases separated the two germline ends. The CDR3 runs 15 residues. CDR3 amino acids: CASSLQFGRSYEQYF. In DNA form, the CDR3 reads TGTGCCAGCAGCTTACAATTTGGGAGGTCCTACGAGCAGTACTTC.

The chain has TRBV29-1 and TRBJ1-5; 8 bases line up with TRBD1. CDR3 length: 13 amino acids. V shed 4 bases, J shed 4 bases, and the junction held 3 bases outside the gene matches. CDR1 is SQVTM, CDR2 ANQGSEA, per germline. The DNA of the CDR3 is TGCAGCGTTGGGACAGGGAGGAATCAGCCCCAGCATTTT. It encodes CSVGTGRNQPQHF.

The CDR3 sequence: CASSPTGRGVISNQPQHF. The CDR3 DNA sequence: TGTGCCAGCAGCCCAACAGGACGGGGGGTTATTAGCAATCAGCCCCAGCATTTT. The V gene is TRBV3-1 (or the pseudogene TRBV3-2), the J gene TRBJ1-5; TRBD1 might be the D (5 bases). The CDR3 contains 18 residues. Trimming pared 4 bases from V and 0 bases from J, leaving 19 bases between. Germline V lookup: CDR1 LGHDT, CDR2 YNNKEL (reference sequence).

The gene calls are TRBV15 and TRBJ1-5, with a tentative D call TRBD1 (6 bases). This CDR3 region has 15 residues. V was trimmed by 0 bases and J by 7 bases, leaving 13 bases between them. From germline, CDR1 is LNHNV and CDR2 YYDKDF (reference sequence). This CDR3 is CATSRDLGQGQPQHF. The CDR3 region has the DNA TGTGCCACCAGCAGAGATTTGGGCCAGGGGCAGCCCCAGCATTTT.

J is TRBJ2-5 and V is TRBV21-1; the table's TRBD1 call for D was not verified on the DNA. TRBV21-1 is assigned pseudogene status. The CDR3 is 14 amino acids. The CDR3 DNA sequence: TGTGCCAGCAGCAGTTCAGGGGGCTGGGAGACCCAGTACTTC. This sequence encodes CASSSSGGWETQYF.

The CDR3 DNA is TGTGCCAGCAGTGTAGAAGGCTTGGCAGGGCGTAACACCTTC. It encodes CASSVEGLAGRNTF. This rearrangement joins TRBV2 to TRBJ1-2; tentative D call: TRBD1 (5 bases). The V end lost 4 bases, the J end lost 12 bases, and 21 bases lay between the germline ends. The germline gives CDR1 SNHLY, CDR2 FYNNEI. This CDR3 spans 14 amino acids.